This note documents a single T cell receptor beta chain sequence. TCRbeta library preparation incorporated unique molecular identifiers. A single record per CDR3 protein comes from TCRdb applying MiXCR to the PCR reads. The repertoire holds around 670,000 distinct CDR3 sequences, less than 15% seen once, with about 0.77% in the top ten. This sample was included in a study of T-cell reconstitution after alpha-beta-depleted transplantation in children. Germline loops: CDR1 SQVTM, CDR2 ANQGSEA. The CDR3 has 13 amino acids. Germline trimming cut 7 bases from V and 5 bases from J; bases unmatched to any gene: 6.

The chain joins TRBV29-1 to TRBJ2-1; the match to TRBD2 covers 9 bases. The TCR originated in a girl aged 2-10 years with congenital amegakaryocytic thrombocytopenia, due to receive a stem cell transplant. The starting material was PBMCs, obtained before TCRalphabeta/CD19-depleted stem cell transplant. CDR3 in amino acids: CSAGTSIHNEQFF. CDR3 DNA sequence: TGCAGCGCCGGGACTAGCATCCACAATGAGCAGTTCTTC.